These T cell receptor beta chains were read from a single sample in a study of OX40 agonist ivuxolimab in advanced cancers. This table comes from immunoSEQ multiplex PCR, and its TCRdb copy is limited to in-frame clones, with some not included. The data hold more than 35,000 clones, with over 60% observed a single time. Specimen: CD4+ or CD8+ T cells sorted from blood, collected in a trial of the OX40 agonist ivuxolimab. The receptors originated from an adult with an advanced solid tumor such as melanoma, head and neck, liver or kidney cancer. Both conserved end residues are part of each CDR3.

TRBV5-1,CASRETVGDSPLHF
TRBV4-2,CASSQGRGRVTQYF
TRBV6-6,CASSYGSPMYEQYF
TRBV5-1,CASSLGQGLGTEAFF
TRBV5-1,CASSFGGNSYEQYF
TRBV5-6,CASSRDRARVGYGYTF
TRBV7-9,CASSLEGTPTQQYF
TRBV7-9,CASSLDDTEAFF
TRBV7-8,CASTPLAVNTDTQYF
TRBV6-5,CASRLQGVGSPLHF
TRBV29-1,CSVVMGRGTEAFF
TRBV18,CASSLGQGGTNEQFF
TRBV5-5,CASSLDPGAGANYGYTF
TRBV5-4,CASSFSQKTEAFF
TRBV5-6,CASSRSEGTGEQYF
TRBV14,CASSPRVGEAFF
TRBV5-6,CASSLQVYEQYF
TRBV4-1,CASSVAGTLKNIQYF
TRBV19,CASSIAGDYGYTF
TRBV7-9,CASSLKGVPSTEAFF
TRBV27,CASSLRPTVANQPQHF
TRBV5-1,CASSLVTGAYEQYF
TRBV5-5,CASSLVGPYEQYF
TRBV5-4,CATLGQGFEQYF
TRBV11-2,CASSPGGPETQYF
TRBV5-1,CASSLEDRGADTQYF
TRBV5-1,CASSLGPSYSGANVLTF
TRBV7-8,CASSLTLNQPQHF
TRBV28,CASGTGGYNSPLHF
TRBV30,CAWSSARVSGEQFF
TRBV7-8,CASSPQTSGGRNEQFF
TRBV27,CASSLRGRFSQYF
TRBV30,CAWSSTRNTEAFF
TRBV6-6,CASSYKGSGANVLTF